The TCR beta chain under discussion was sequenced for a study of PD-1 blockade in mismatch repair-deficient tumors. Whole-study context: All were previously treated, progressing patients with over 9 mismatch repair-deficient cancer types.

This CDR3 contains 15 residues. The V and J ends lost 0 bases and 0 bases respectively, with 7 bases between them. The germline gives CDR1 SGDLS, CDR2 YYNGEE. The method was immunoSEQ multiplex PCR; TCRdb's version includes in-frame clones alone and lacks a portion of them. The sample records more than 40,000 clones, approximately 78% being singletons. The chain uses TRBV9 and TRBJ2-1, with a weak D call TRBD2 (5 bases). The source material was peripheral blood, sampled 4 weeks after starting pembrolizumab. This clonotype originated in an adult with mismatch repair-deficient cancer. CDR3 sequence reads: CASSVEAGSYNEQFF. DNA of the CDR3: TGTGCCAGCAGCGTAGAGGCGGGCTCCTACAATGAGCAGTTCTTC. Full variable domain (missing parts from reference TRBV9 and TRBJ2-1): DSGVTQTPKHLITATGQRVTLRCSPRSGDLSVYWYQQSLDQGLQFLIQYYNGEERAKGNILERFSAQQFPDLHSELNLSSLELGDSALYFCASSVEAGSYNEQFFGPGTRLTVL.